The clone carrying this T cell receptor (beta chain) was counted between two and nine times. TCRdb's copy holds only in-frame clones and misses some; the assay was immunoSEQ multiplex PCR. The sample lists 55,000 to 65,000 clones; roughly nine tenths were seen once. The sample belongs to a study of OX40 agonist ivuxolimab in advanced cancers. Study summary: Under the entry rules, prior anti-PD-1, anti-PD-L1 or anti-CTLA-4 therapy was allowed, and about 40% had some.

The sample in question was CD4+ or CD8+ T cells sorted from blood, obtained in a trial of the OX40 agonist ivuxolimab. This TCR derives from an adult with an advanced solid tumor such as melanoma, head and neck, liver or kidney cancer.

CDR3: CAIKALAGPFTDTQYF. Here the CDR3 DNA reads TGTGCCATCAAGGCCCTAGCGGGCCCATTCACAGATACGCAGTATTTT. This chain joins TRBV10-3 and TRBJ2-3; 8 nucleotides agree with TRBD2. Germline loops: CDR1 ENHRY, CDR2 SYGVKD. The J segment lost 2 bases and the V segment lost 7 bases, leaving 11 bases of the junction unmatched. The CDR3 is made up of 16 amino acids.